The next 6 T cell receptor beta chains were all read from a single sample in a study of blood T cell repertoires in COVID-19. Some clones are missing from TCRdb's copy, which holds only in-frame ones; the method was immunoSEQ multiplex PCR. The sample contains approximately 110,000 clones, roughly 75% of which appear only once. The material sequenced was peripheral blood. The receptors originated from a human donor in a cohort sampled during active or convalescent COVID-19.

This chain uses TRBV2 with TRBJ1-1, with D uncertain. The CDR3 runs 13 residues. Trimming pared 6 bases from V and 4 bases from J, leaving 12 bases between. Germline V gene sequence: CDR1 SNHLY, CDR2 FYNNEI. This CDR3 reads CASRLGEPTEAFF. The CDR3 DNA sequence: TGTGCCAGCAGGCTTGGGGAGCCCACTGAAGCTTTCTTT. The full variable domain, its missing parts supplied by reference TRBV2 and TRBJ1-1, is EPEVTQTPSHQVTQMGQEVILRCVPISNHLYFYWYRQILGQKVEFLVSFYNNEISEKSEIFDDQFSVERPDGSNFTLKIRSTKLEDSAMYFCASRLGEPTEAFFGQGTRLTVV.

The chain couples TRBV2 to TRBJ2-1; 9 positions match TRBD1. This CDR3 contains 15 residues. V dropped 10 bases and J dropped 4; count of bases not matched to a gene: 11. Germline CDR1 SNHLY, CDR2 FYNNEI. The CDR3 loop reads CATPTGTGSYNEQFF. The CDR3 DNA reads as TGTGCCACCCCGACCGGGACAGGGTCTTACAATGAGCAGTTCTTC. Looking up the rest from reference TRBV2 and TRBJ2-1 gives the full variable domain: EPEVTQTPSHQVTQMGQEVILRCVPISNHLYFYWYRQILGQKVEFLVSFYNNEISEKSEIFDDQFSVERPDGSNFTLKIRSTKLEDSAMYFCATPTGTGSYNEQFFGPGTRLTVL.

The rearrangement joins TRBV27 to TRBJ2-3; TRBD2 agrees at 10 bases. Germline V lookup: CDR1 MNHEY, CDR2 SMNVEV (reference sequence). CDR3 length: 17 amino acids. Unmatched junction bases numbered 9, after V lost 5 bases and J lost 1 base. The CDR3 nucleotides are TGTGCCAGCAGTGTACGAATCGGGACTAGCGGCACAGATACGCAGTATTTT. As protein: CASSVRIGTSGTDTQYF.

The V gene is TRBV5-6, the J gene TRBJ2-1; weak D call: TRBD2 (5 bases). In germline, CDR1 is SGHDT, CDR2 YYEEEE. Trimming removed 1 base at V and 4 bases at J, with 18 bases between. The CDR3 consists of 17 residues. The CDR3 is CASSLNRRGYPYNEQFF. Here the CDR3 DNA reads TGTGCCAGCAGCTTGAACCGTCGGGGTTACCCGTACAATGAGCAGTTCTTC. Based on the CDR3 plus reference TRBV5-6 and TRBJ2-1, the full variable domain is DAGVTQSPTHLIKTRGQQVTLRCSPKSGHDTVSWYQQALGQGPQFIFQYYEEEERQRGNFPDRFSGHQFPNYSSELNVNALLLGDSALYLCASSLNRRGYPYNEQFFGPGTRLTVL.

This clone was seen a handful of times. This chain uses TRBV6-2 or TRBV6-3 with TRBJ2-5; D is perhaps TRBD2 (6 bases). CDR3 length: 13 residues. Germline values: CDR1 MNHEY, CDR2 SVGEGT. Trimming left V 5 bases short and J 1 base short, with 8 bases between. Here the CDR3 reads CASSRGIQETQYF. The DNA for the CDR3 is TGTGCCAGCAGTCGGGGGATCCAAGAGACCCAGTACTTC.

The gene calls are TRBV14 and TRBJ1-1; TRBD1 matches 10 bases. V shed 1 base, J shed 5 bases, and the junction held 7 bases outside the gene matches. From germline, CDR1 is SGHDN and CDR2 FVKESK. The length of the CDR3 is 16 residues. The CDR3 region is CASSQALTGGKTEAFF. The CDR3 DNA reads TGTGCCAGCAGCCAAGCGTTGACAGGGGGCAAGACTGAAGCTTTCTTT.